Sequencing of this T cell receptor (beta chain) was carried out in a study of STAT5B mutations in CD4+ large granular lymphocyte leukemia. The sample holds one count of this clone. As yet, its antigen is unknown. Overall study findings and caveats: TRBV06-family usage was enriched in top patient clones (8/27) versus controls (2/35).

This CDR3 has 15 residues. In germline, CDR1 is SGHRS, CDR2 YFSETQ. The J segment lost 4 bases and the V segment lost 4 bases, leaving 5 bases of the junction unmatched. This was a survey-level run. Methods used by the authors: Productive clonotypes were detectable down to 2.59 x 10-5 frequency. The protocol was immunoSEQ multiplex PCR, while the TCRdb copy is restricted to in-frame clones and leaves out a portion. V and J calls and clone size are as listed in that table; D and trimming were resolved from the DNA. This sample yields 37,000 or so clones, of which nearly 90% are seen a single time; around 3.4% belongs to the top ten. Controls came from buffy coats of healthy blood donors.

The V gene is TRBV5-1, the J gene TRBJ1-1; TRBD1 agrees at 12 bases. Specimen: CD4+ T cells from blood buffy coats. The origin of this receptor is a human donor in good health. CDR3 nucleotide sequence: TGCGCCAGCAGCCTGGGGACAGGGGGCGCCACTGAAGCTTTCTTT. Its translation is CASSLGTGGATEAFF.